The T cell receptor (beta chain) described here comes from a study of OX40 agonist ivuxolimab in advanced cancers. Whole-study context: Patients treated during dose escalation were battling hepatocellular carcinoma, melanoma, renal cell or head and neck cancer. Prior therapy, whether anti-PD-1, anti-PD-L1 or anti-CTLA-4, was allowed, and 40% had some.

Profiled with immunoSEQ multiplex PCR; TCRdb holds only in-frame clones, not every one. The table has approximately 88,000 clones, roughly 84% seen once. Trimming cost V 4 bases and J 11 bases; bases outside gene matches: 12. The CDR3 is made up of 14 amino acids. Per germline, CDR1 ENHRY and CDR2 SYGVKD. The starting material was CD4+ or CD8+ T cells sorted from blood, obtained in a trial of the OX40 agonist ivuxolimab. This clonotype was obtained from an adult with an advanced solid tumor such as melanoma, head and neck, liver or kidney cancer. The rearrangement links TRBV10-3 to TRBJ2-5; 8 bases agree with TRBD2. CDR3 amino acids: CAISGSSGSPAQYF. CDR3 in DNA: TGTGCCATCAGTGGTTCTAGCGGGTCCCCGGCGCAGTACTTC.